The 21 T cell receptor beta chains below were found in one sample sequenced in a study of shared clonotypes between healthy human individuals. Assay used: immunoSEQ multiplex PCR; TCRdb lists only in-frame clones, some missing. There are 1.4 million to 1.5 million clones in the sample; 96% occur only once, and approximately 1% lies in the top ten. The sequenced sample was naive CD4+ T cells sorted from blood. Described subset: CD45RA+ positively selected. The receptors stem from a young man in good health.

CDR3 nucleotide sequence: TGCGCCAGCAGCTTGGAGGTAGCGGGAGGAGGAGAGACCCAGTACTTC. It translates to CASSLEVAGGGETQYF. This chain links TRBV5-1 with TRBJ2-5, with TRBD2 identical over 10 bases. The CDR3 extends over 16 amino acids. The V segment lost 0 bases and the J segment 4 bases; nucleotides outside the gene matches: 6. CDR1 and CDR2 from the germline V gene are SGHRS and YFSETQ. Drawing the rest from reference TRBV5-1 and TRBJ2-5, the complete variable domain is KAGVTQTPRYLIKTRGQQVTLSCSPISGHRSVSWYQQTPGQGLQFLFEYFSETQRNKGNFPGRFSGRQFSNSRSEMNVSTLELGDSALYLCASSLEVAGGGETQYFGPGTRLLVL.

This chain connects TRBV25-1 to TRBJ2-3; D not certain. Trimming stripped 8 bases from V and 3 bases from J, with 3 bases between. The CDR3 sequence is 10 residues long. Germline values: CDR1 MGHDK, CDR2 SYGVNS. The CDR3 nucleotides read TGTGCCAGCCGTACAGATACGCAGTATTTT. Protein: CASRTDTQYF. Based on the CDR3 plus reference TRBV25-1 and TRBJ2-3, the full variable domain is EADIYQTPRYLVIGTGKKITLECSQTMGHDKMYWYQQDPGMELHLIHYSYGVNSTEKGDLSSESTVSRIRTEHFPLTLESARPSHTSQYLCASRTDTQYFGPGTRLTVL.

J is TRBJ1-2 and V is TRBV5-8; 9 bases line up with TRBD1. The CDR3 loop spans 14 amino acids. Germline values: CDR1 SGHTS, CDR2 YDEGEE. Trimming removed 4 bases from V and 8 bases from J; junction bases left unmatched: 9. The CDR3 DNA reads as TGTGCCAGCAGCAACCGACAGGGGGGGAGCGGCTACACCTTC. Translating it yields CASSNRQGGSGYTF.

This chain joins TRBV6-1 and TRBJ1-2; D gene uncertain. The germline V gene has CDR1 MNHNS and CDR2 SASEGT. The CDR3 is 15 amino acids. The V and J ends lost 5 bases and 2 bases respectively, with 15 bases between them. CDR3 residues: CASSFTKPPNYGYTF. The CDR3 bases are TGTGCCAGCAGTTTCACGAAGCCCCCGAACTATGGCTACACCTTC.

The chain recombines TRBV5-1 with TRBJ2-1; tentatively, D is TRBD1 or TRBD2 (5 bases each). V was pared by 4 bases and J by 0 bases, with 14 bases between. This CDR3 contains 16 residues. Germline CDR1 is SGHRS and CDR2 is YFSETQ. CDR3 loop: CASSPEEGSSYNEQFF. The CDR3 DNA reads TGCGCCAGCAGCCCGGAAGAGGGGAGCTCCTACAATGAGCAGTTCTTC.

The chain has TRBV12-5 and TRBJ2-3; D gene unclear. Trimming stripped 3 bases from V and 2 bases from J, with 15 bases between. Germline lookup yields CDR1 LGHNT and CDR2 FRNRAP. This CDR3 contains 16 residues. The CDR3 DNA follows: TGTGCTAGTGGTTTTTATCTAGACTCAAACACAGATACGCAGTATTTT. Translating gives CASGFYLDSNTDTQYF.

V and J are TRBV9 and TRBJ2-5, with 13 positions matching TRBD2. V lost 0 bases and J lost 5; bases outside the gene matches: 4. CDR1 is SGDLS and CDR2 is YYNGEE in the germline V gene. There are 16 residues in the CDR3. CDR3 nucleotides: TGTGCCAGCAGCGTAGGTCCGGGACTAGCGGGGGAGACCCAGTACTTC. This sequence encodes CASSVGPGLAGETQYF.

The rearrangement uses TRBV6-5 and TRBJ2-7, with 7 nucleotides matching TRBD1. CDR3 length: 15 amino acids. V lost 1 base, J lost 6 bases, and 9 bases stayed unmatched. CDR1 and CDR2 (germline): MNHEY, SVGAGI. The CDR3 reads CASSYYRQGISEQYF. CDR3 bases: TGTGCCAGCAGTTACTACCGACAGGGAATTAGCGAGCAGTACTTC.

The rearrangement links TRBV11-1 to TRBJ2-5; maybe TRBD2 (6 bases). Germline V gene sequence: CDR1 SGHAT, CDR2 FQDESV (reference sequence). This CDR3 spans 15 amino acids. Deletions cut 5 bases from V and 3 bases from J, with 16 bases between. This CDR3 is CASSSGTSREETQYF. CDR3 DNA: TGTGCCAGCAGCAGTGGGACTTCGCGGGAAGAGACCCAGTACTTC.

The CDR3: CASSVEGTGDYEQYF. In nucleotides, the CDR3 is TGTGCCAGCAGCGTAGAAGGGACTGGGGACTACGAGCAGTACTTC. The chain combines TRBV9 with TRBJ2-7; D perhaps matches TRBD2 (6 bases). This CDR3 contains 15 residues. The V end lost 0 bases, the J end lost 3 bases, and 13 bases lay between the germline ends. Germline values: CDR1 SGDLS, CDR2 YYNGEE.

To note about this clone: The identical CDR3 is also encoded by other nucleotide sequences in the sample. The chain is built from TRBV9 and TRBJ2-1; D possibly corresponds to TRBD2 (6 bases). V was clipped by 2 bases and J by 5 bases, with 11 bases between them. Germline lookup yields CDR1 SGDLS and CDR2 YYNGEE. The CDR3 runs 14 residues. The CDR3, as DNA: TGTGCCAGCAGCGTTAGCGGACCGAACAATGAGCAGTTCTTC. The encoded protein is CASSVSGPNNEQFF.

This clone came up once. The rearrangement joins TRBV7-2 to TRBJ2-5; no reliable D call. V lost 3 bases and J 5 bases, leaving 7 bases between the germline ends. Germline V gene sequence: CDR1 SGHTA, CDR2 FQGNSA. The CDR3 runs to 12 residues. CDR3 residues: CASSFQDETQYF. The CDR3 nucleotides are TGTGCCAGCAGCTTTCAGGACGAGACCCAGTACTTC.

The CDR3 region has the DNA TGCGCCAGCAGCTTGACGCCCAGGGCCAACTACGAGCAGTACTTC. This translates into CASSLTPRANYEQYF. V usage is TRBV5-1 and J usage is TRBJ2-7, with D perhaps matching TRBD1 (5 bases). The CDR3 runs 15 residues. The V and J ends lost 1 base and 3 bases respectively, with 14 bases between them. CDR1 is SGHRS, CDR2 YFSETQ, per germline.

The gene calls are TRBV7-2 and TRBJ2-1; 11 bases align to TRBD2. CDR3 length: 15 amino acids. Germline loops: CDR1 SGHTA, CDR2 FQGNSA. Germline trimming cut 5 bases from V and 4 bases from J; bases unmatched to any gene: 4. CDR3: CASSAPSGRYNEQFF. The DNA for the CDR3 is TGTGCCAGCAGCGCTCCTAGCGGGAGGTACAATGAGCAGTTCTTC.

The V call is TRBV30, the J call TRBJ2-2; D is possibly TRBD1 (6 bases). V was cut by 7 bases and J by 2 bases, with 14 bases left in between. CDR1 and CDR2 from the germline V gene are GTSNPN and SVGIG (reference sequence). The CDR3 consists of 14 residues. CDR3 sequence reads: CASPGHPNTGELFF. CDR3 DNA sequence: TGTGCCTCCCCGGGACATCCCAACACCGGGGAGCTGTTTTTT.

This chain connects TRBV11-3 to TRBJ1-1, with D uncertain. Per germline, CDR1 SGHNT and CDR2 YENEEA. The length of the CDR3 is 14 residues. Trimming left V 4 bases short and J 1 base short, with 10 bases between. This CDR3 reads CASSSGRTNTEAFF. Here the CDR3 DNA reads TGTGCCAGCAGCTCAGGACGTACGAACACTGAAGCTTTCTTT.

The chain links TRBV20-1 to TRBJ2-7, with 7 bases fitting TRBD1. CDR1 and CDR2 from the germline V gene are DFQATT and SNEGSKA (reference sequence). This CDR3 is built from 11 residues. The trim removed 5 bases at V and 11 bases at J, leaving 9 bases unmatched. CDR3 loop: CSAPRTGEEYF. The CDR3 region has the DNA TGCAGTGCTCCTCGGACAGGTGAGGAGTACTTC.

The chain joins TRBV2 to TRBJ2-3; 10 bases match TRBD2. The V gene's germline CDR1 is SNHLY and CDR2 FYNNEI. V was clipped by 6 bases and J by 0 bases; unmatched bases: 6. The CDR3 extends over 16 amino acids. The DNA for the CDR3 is TGTGCCAGCAGACGCGAACTAGCGGGGAGCACAGATACGCAGTATTTT. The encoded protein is CASRRELAGSTDTQYF.

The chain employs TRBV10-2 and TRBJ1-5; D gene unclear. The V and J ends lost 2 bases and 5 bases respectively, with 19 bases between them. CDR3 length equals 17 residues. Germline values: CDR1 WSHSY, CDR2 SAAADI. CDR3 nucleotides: TGCGCCAGCAGTGAGAGCTCACCTCTTCCCATTTATCAGCCCCAGCATTTT. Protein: CASSESSPLPIYQPQHF.

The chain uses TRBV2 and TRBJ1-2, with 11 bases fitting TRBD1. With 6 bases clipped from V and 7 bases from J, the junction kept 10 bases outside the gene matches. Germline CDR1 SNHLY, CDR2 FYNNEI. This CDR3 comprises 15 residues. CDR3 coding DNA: TGTGCCAGCAGCGTCGGCGGGGACAGGGGGGTTGGCTACACCTTC. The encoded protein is CASSVGGDRGVGYTF.

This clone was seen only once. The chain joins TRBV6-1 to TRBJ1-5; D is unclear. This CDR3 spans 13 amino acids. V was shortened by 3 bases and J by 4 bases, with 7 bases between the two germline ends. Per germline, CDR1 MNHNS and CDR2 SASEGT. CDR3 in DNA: TGTGCCAGCAGTGATTTGGGGAATCAGCCCCAGCATTTT. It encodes CASSDLGNQPQHF.